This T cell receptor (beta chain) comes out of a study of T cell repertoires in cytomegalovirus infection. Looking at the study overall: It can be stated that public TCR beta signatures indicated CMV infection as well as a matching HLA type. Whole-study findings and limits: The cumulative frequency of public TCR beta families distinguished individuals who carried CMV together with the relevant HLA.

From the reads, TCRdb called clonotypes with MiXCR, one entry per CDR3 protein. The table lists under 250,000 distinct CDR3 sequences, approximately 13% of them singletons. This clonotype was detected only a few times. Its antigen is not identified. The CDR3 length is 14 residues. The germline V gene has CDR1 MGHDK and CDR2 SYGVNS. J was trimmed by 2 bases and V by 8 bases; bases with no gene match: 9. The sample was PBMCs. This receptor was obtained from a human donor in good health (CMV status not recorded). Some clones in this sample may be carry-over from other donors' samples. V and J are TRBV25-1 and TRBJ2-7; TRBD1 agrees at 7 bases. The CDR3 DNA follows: TGTGCCAGCGAAACAGGGGCCGCTACCTACGAGCAGTACTTC. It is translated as CASETGAATYEQYF.